These 2 T cell receptor beta chains were all obtained from the same sample, sequenced in a study of cytomegalovirus exposure and HLA in healthy donors. The PCR used 60 Vbeta and 13 Jbeta primers. Generated by immunoSEQ multiplex PCR, the TCRdb table keeps only in-frame clones and is missing some. The profile shows about 89,000 clones, roughly three quarters of them singletons. Sample: PBMCs. Receptors originate from a male donor in good health and CMV-seronegative.

The gene calls are TRBV4-3 and TRBJ1-6; TRBD1 is a possible D gene (5 bases). The CDR3 extends over 15 amino acids. CDR1 and CDR2 (germline): LGHNA, YSLEER. Deletions cut 0 bases from V and 5 bases from J, with 8 bases between. The CDR3 sequence: CASSQDGGDNSPLHF. CDR3 DNA sequence: TGCGCCAGCAGCCAAGATGGAGGGGATAATTCACCCCTCCACTTT.

The V call is TRBV5-1, the J call TRBJ2-6; 7 bases align to TRBD1. CDR3 length equals 16 residues. V lost 5 bases, J lost 0 bases, and 5 bases stayed unmatched. Germline CDR1 is SGHRS and CDR2 is YFSETQ. CDR3: CASSPGQPSGANVLTF. The CDR3 DNA sequence: TGCGCCAGCAGTCCGGGACAGCCCTCTGGGGCCAACGTCCTGACTTTC.